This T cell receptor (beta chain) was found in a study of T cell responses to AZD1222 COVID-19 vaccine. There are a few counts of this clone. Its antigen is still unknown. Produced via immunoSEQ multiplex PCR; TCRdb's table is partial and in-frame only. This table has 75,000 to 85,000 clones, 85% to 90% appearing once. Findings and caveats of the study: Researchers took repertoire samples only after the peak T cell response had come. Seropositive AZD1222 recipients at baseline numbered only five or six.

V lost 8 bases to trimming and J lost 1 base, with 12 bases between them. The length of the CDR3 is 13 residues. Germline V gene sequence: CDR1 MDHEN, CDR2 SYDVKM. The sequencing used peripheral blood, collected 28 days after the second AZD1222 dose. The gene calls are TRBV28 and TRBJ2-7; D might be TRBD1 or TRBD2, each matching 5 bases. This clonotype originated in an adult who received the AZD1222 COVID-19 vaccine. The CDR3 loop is CASSGPPSYEQYF. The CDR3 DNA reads TGTGCCAGCTCGGGACCACCATCCTACGAGCAGTACTTC.